The clone carrying this TCR beta chain was counted once. The record originates from a study of T cell changes during pregnancy in multiple sclerosis. Profiled with immunoSEQ multiplex PCR; TCRdb holds only in-frame clones, not every one. The table shows 35,000 to 40,000 clones, with approximately 89% occurring only once. Trimming left V 2 bases short and J 3 bases short, with 8 bases between. The CDR3 runs to 14 residues. CDR1 is MNHNS and CDR2 is SASEGT in the germline V gene. Specimen: CD4+ T cells from peripheral blood mononuclear cells, collected after pregnancy. The clonotype originates from a female donor in good health, enrolled as a control in a pregnancy study. The chain recombines TRBV6-1 with TRBJ1-5; D uncertain. CDR3 sequence (DNA): TGTGCCAGCAGTGAAACTATCCTCAATCAGCCCCAGCATTTT. Translating it yields CASSETILNQPQHF.